One and the same sample provided the 21 T cell receptor beta chains below, sequenced in a study of T cells after posttransplantation cyclophosphamide. Only in-frame clones appear in the TCRdb table, and some are missing; sequencing was by immunoSEQ multiplex PCR. The repertoire holds over 15,000 clones, with approximately 87% as singletons. What was sequenced was memory CD4+ T cells sorted from blood. The receptors derive from a man aged 25-45 years in good health and a related stem cell transplant donor.

CDR3 nucleotide sequence: TGTGCCAGCAGTGAATTAAGCGCCACAGGTAGTTCACCCCTCCACTTT. This codes for CASSELSATGSSPLHF. V is TRBV6-1 and J is TRBJ1-6, with TRBD1 as a possible D gene (5 bases). Trimming removed 2 bases at V and 9 bases at J, with 17 bases between. The CDR3 has 16 amino acids. CDR1 and CDR2 (germline): MNHNS, SASEGT.

This clone turned up a few times. The chain combines TRBV5-4 with TRBJ2-4; a weak D match, TRBD2 (7 bases). The length of the CDR3 is 16 residues. V lost 1 base, J lost 5 bases, and 16 bases lay in between. The germline V gene encodes CDR1 SGHNT and CDR2 YYREEE (reference sequence). CDR3 amino acids: CASSLLTGGPQNIQYF. In nucleotides, the CDR3 is TGTGCCAGCAGCTTGCTAACGGGGGGCCCGCAAAACATTCAGTACTTC.

The chain couples TRBV5-1 to TRBJ2-2; D possibly corresponds to TRBD2 (6 bases). Trimming took off 2 bases at V and 7 bases at J, with 12 bases between the two ends. CDR1 is SGHRS, CDR2 YFSETQ, per germline. CDR3 length: 14 amino acids. The CDR3 DNA is TGCGCCAGCAGCTTAGATTCCGGGAGCGGGGAGCTGTTTTTT. Translation: CASSLDSGSGELFF.

There are a few counts of this clone. The chain couples TRBV6-1 to TRBJ1-2; TRBD1 matches at 7 bases. V was clipped by 6 bases and J by 7 bases; unmatched bases: 14. The CDR3 has 15 amino acids. Germline CDR1 and CDR2: MNHNS and SASEGT. CDR3 sequence reads: CASSPTFEGALGYTF. The CDR3 DNA reads TGTGCCAGCAGCCCCACCTTCGAGGGGGCGCTTGGCTACACCTTC.

CDR3 loop: CASSQELRVQETQYF. DNA for the CDR3: TGTGCCAGCAGCCAAGAGTTGCGAGTACAAGAGACCCAGTACTTC. This chain links TRBV14 with TRBJ2-5; D is uncertain. V was clipped by 0 bases and J by 2 bases, with 10 bases between them. There are 15 residues in the CDR3. CDR1 and CDR2 from the germline V gene are SGHDN and FVKESK.

In its sample, this clone was seen once. The V and J genes are TRBV10-3 and TRBJ2-5, with D perhaps matching TRBD1 (6 bases). Germline V gene lookup returns CDR1 ENHRY and CDR2 SYGVKD. V gave up 10 bases and J gave up 1 base, with 16 bases separating them. This CDR3 has 14 amino acids. The CDR3 region has the DNA TGTGCCACCGCACCAGGGGCGTCCCAAGAGACCCAGTACTTC. Amino acids: CATAPGASQETQYF.

This clone was detected only a few times. This chain uses TRBV6-5 with TRBJ1-1; tentative D call: TRBD1 (6 bases). Germline V gives CDR1 MNHEY, CDR2 SVGAGI. Trimming took 2 bases from V and 2 from J, leaving 12 bases between them. The CDR3 is 15 residues long. CDR3 bases: TGTGCCAGCAGTTACAACCCACAGGGAAACACTGAAGCTTTCTTT. This encodes CASSYNPQGNTEAFF.

The genes are TRBV19 and TRBJ1-5; TRBD1 might be the D (5 bases). Germline values: CDR1 LNHDA, CDR2 SQIVND (reference sequence). The V gene lost 0 bases and the J gene lost 0 bases, with 15 bases spanning the gap. CDR3 size: 18 residues. The CDR3 coding sequence is TGTGCCAGTAGTATAGAGGGACTCCAGGGTTATAGCAATCAGCCCCAGCATTTT. This codes for CASSIEGLQGYSNQPQHF.

The chain combines TRBV7-9 with TRBJ2-6; D may be TRBD2 (6 bases). The CDR3 runs to 18 residues. Germline CDR1 and CDR2: SEHNR and FQNEAQ (reference sequence). V lost 5 bases and J 0 bases, leaving 17 bases between the germline ends. CDR3: CASSPNTGLRSGANVLTF. The CDR3 nucleotides read TGTGCCAGCAGCCCAAACACGGGACTTCGCTCTGGGGCCAACGTCCTGACTTTC.

CDR3 coding DNA: TGTGCCAGCAGTCGACAGGGGCTCTATGGCTACACCTTC. This encodes CASSRQGLYGYTF. This chain joins TRBV6-5 and TRBJ1-2, with 8 positions matching TRBD1. Germline loops: CDR1 MNHEY, CDR2 SVGAGI. The CDR3 has 13 residues. The ends lost 5 bases at V and 4 bases at J; junction bases unmatched: 3.

The chain has TRBV2 and TRBJ2-7; D ambiguous. Germline V gene data show CDR1 as SNHLY and CDR2 as FYNNEI. V was pared by 3 bases and J by 3 bases, with 12 bases between. The CDR3 has 14 amino acids. CDR3 nucleotides: TGTGCCAGCAGTGAGTTGGGCAGGTTCTACGAGCAGTACTTC. This sequence encodes CASSELGRFYEQYF.

The chain combines TRBV19 with TRBJ1-2; 7 nucleotides line up with TRBD1. The CDR3 is made up of 15 amino acids. V lost 8 bases and J lost 7; bases outside the gene matches: 16. Germline V CDR1 and CDR2: LNHDA, SQIVND (reference sequence). The CDR3 is CASREGSQGVGGYTF. CDR3 bases: TGTGCCAGTCGCGAAGGAAGCCAGGGGGTGGGTGGCTACACCTTC.

This clone has a single count. This chain connects TRBV6-5 to TRBJ2-7; the D gene is possibly TRBD1 (6 bases). Germline V gene lookup returns CDR1 MNHEY and CDR2 SVGAGI. V lost 0 bases to trimming and J lost 0 bases, with 6 bases between them. This CDR3 contains 14 residues. In DNA form, the CDR3 reads TGTGCCAGCAGTTACTCAGGGGGCTCCTACGAGCAGTACTTC. This translates into CASSYSGGSYEQYF.

V is TRBV7-7 and J is TRBJ2-2, with 11 bases aligning to TRBD2. CDR1 SSHAT and CDR2 FNYEAQ come from the germline V gene (reference sequence). The CDR3 is made up of 16 amino acids. V trimming: 5 bases; J trimming: 6 bases; junction bases outside the gene matches: 8. CDR3 coding DNA: TGTGCCAGCAGCCCAAGGACTAGCGGGTCTCCCGGGGAGCTGTTTTTT. Its protein product is CASSPRTSGSPGELFF. Full variable domain (missing parts from reference TRBV7-7 and TRBJ2-2): GAGVSQSPRYKVTKRGQDVTLRCDPISSHATLYWYQQALGQGPEFLTYFNYEAQPDKSGLPSDRFSAERPEGSISTLTIQRTEQRDSAMYRCASSPRTSGSPGELFFGEGSRLTVL.

The chain has TRBV27 and TRBJ2-3; 9 bases match TRBD1. The CDR3 totals 13 residues. Germline V gives CDR1 MNHEY, CDR2 SMNVEV (reference sequence). J gave up 9 bases and V 6 bases, and 7 bases lay outside the gene matches. The CDR3 DNA sequence: TGTGCCAGCAGGACAGGGGGGGCGGGGACGCAGTATTTT. The encoded protein is CASRTGGAGTQYF.

The chain carries TRBV11-2 and TRBJ2-7; D is perhaps TRBD2 (7 bases). The germline V gene has CDR1 SGHAT and CDR2 FQNNGV. The V and J ends lost 7 bases and 0 bases respectively, with 16 bases between them. CDR3 length: 15 residues. The CDR3 coding sequence is TGTGCCAGCAACATCTTCGGGGGGCTCTCCTACGAGCAGTACTTC. It specifies CASNIFGGLSYEQYF.

V is TRBV6-5 and J is TRBJ2-2, with 13 bases fitting TRBD2. CDR1 is MNHEY, CDR2 SVGAGI, per germline. The CDR3 runs to 16 residues. Trimming at V came to 4 bases and at J to 7 bases, leaving 6 bases not matched to a gene. The CDR3 DNA is TGTGCCAGCAGTTCCCGACTAGCGGGGGGCTTCGGGGAGCTGTTTTTT. Residues: CASSSRLAGGFGELFF.

The V gene is TRBV25-1, the J gene TRBJ2-7; 8 nucleotides align to TRBD1. The trim removed 8 bases at V and 4 bases at J, leaving 10 bases unmatched. CDR1 is MGHDK and CDR2 is SYGVNS in the germline V gene. The CDR3 has 14 residues. This chain's CDR3 is CASSRTGPPYEQYF. For the CDR3, the DNA is TGTGCCAGCTCAAGGACAGGGCCCCCTTACGAGCAGTACTTC.

For the CDR3, the DNA is TGTGCCAGCAGTTACTCGTACCCAGCGGCTGTCCTGACTTTC. This sequence encodes CASSYSYPAAVLTF. J is TRBJ2-6 and V is TRBV6-5; D is possibly TRBD2 (5 bases). V shed 0 bases and J shed 13 bases, with 13 bases lying between them. Germline CDR1 is MNHEY and CDR2 is SVGAGI. CDR3 length equals 14 residues.

This clone was counted between two and nine times. The rearrangement uses TRBV9 and TRBJ1-1; TRBD1 is a possible D gene (6 bases). The CDR3 runs to 16 residues. Germline V gene data show CDR1 as SGDLS and CDR2 as YYNGEE. The ends were cut back, 0 bases at V and 4 bases at J, with 16 bases in the middle. CDR3 DNA sequence: TGTGCCAGCAGCGTAGGGCCAGGGGTTGGGGGCACTGAAGCTTTCTTT. As protein: CASSVGPGVGGTEAFF. Drawing the rest from reference TRBV9 and TRBJ1-1, the complete variable domain is DSGVTQTPKHLITATGQRVTLRCSPRSGDLSVYWYQQSLDQGLQFLIQYYNGEERAKGNILERFSAQQFPDLHSELNLSSLELGDSALYFCASSVGPGVGGTEAFFGQGTRLTVV.

V is TRBV2 and J is TRBJ1-2; 8 bases agree with TRBD1. J gave up 2 bases and V 6 bases, and 8 bases lay outside the gene matches. The CDR3 consists of 15 residues. Germline CDR1 SNHLY, CDR2 FYNNEI. Written as DNA, the CDR3 is TGTGCCAGCAGAGACCTGAGACAGGGGAACTATGGCTACACCTTC. Its protein product is CASRDLRQGNYGYTF.